Following are 15 T cell receptor beta chains from one sample sequenced in a study of blood T cells in healthy people across ages. Next came a second PCR, run for about 6 to 12 cycles, which used a sample-barcoded 5' primer along with a J-beta primer mix. Via MiXCR, TCRdb re-called the 5' RACE reads, giving one row per CDR3 protein. The data hold around 670,000 distinct CDR3 sequences, with less than 35% observed a single time. Sequences were obtained from blood. These receptors were collected from a woman at least 80 years old in good health.

This clonotype was picked up one time. The rearrangement links TRBV5-1 to TRBJ1-2; D call uncertain. The V end lost 0 bases, the J end lost 3 bases, and 12 bases lay between the germline ends. The CDR3 runs 15 residues. The germline V gene encodes CDR1 SGHRS and CDR2 YFSETQ. Here the CDR3 reads CASSLGSQNHYGYTF. The CDR3 bases are TGCGCCAGCAGCTTGGGTTCGCAGAATCACTATGGCTACACCTTC. The whole variable domain, remainder taken from reference TRBV5-1 and TRBJ1-2, is KAGVTQTPRYLIKTRGQQVTLSCSPISGHRSVSWYQQTPGQGLQFLFEYFSETQRNKGNFPGRFSGRQFSNSRSEMNVSTLELGDSALYLCASSLGSQNHYGYTFGSGTRLTVV.

This clonotype was counted ten times or more. This sequence joins TRBV30 and TRBJ2-5, with unresolved D. Trimming pared 4 bases from V and 5 bases from J, leaving 11 bases between. CDR1 GTSNPN and CDR2 SVGIG come from the germline V gene (reference sequence). This CDR3 spans 12 amino acids. The DNA of the CDR3 is TGTGCCTGGAATAGGGTGGAGGAGACCCAGTACTTC. Translation gives CAWNRVEETQYF.

The genes are TRBV3-1 and TRBJ2-5; D unresolved. The end of the DNA aligns better with TRBJ2-7, so the J call may be wrong. CDR1 is LGHDT and CDR2 is YNNKEL in the germline V gene (reference sequence). This CDR3 comprises 14 residues. CDR3 DNA sequence: TGTGCCAGCAGCCCACTCAGATCCCACCACGAGCAGTACTTC. It is translated as CASSPLRSHHEQYF.

This clonotype was detected many times. This sequence joins TRBV6-6 and TRBJ2-3; TRBD1 is a possible D gene (6 bases). The length of the CDR3 is 13 residues. Between the trimmed V and J ends, which lost 6 bases and 2 bases, there was a span of 9 bases. In germline, CDR1 is MNHNY, CDR2 SVGAGI (reference sequence). The CDR3 region is CASRTGNTDTQYF. As DNA, the CDR3 is TGTGCCAGCAGAACAGGGAACACAGATACGCAGTATTTT.

This clonotype was observed many times. The chain links TRBV30 to TRBJ2-7, with D perhaps being TRBD1 or TRBD2 (5 bases each). Germline V gene lookup returns CDR1 GTSNPN and CDR2 SVGIG (reference sequence). Deletions cut 2 bases from V and 3 bases from J, with 8 bases between. The CDR3 spans 12 residues. CDR3 protein: CAWSPGSYEQYF. The DNA for the CDR3 is TGTGCCTGGAGTCCAGGGAGCTACGAGCAGTACTTC.

The chain uses TRBV30 and TRBJ2-2; no clear D. The CDR3 covers 10 residues. V lost 3 bases and J 4 bases, leaving 0 bases between the germline ends. CDR1 GTSNPN and CDR2 SVGIG come from the germline V gene (reference sequence). In DNA, the CDR3 is TGTGCCTGGAGCACCGGGGAGCTGTTTTTT. It is translated as CAWSTGELFF. The whole variable domain, remainder taken from reference TRBV30 and TRBJ2-2, is SQTIHQWPATLVQPVGSPLSLECTVEGTSNPNLYWYRQAAGRGLQLLFYSVGIGQISSEVPQNLSASRPQDRQFILSSKKLLLSDSGFYLCAWSTGELFFGEGSRLTVL.

A note on this clonotype: Given a much more abundant clone one base away, this may be a read error. The chain recombines TRBV11-3 with TRBJ2-5; TRBD2 might be the D (7 bases). Germline V gene data show CDR1 as SGHNT and CDR2 as YENEEA. The CDR3 consists of 16 residues. Between the trimmed V and J ends, which lost 1 base and 11 bases, there was a span of 23 bases. CDR3 amino acids: CASSLGGGKGHNEQYF. CDR3 nucleotide sequence: TGTGCCAGCAGCTTAGGGGGGGGGAAGGGACACAATGAGCAGTACTTC.

Notes on this clonotype: With a much larger clone just one base away, this may be a read error. CDR3 DNA sequence: TGTGCCAGCAGTCGGGACAGGGGGTACTCAGATACGCGGTATTTT. It encodes CASSRDRGYSDTRYF. V gene TRBV27 combines with J gene TRBJ2-3; 11 bases fit TRBD1. The CDR3 contains 15 residues. Germline assignment: CDR1 MNHEY and CDR2 SMNVEV (reference sequence).

V gene TRBV5-1 combines with J gene TRBJ2-3, with 8 bases fitting TRBD2. CDR1 is SGHRS and CDR2 is YFSETQ in the germline V gene. The CDR3 runs to 19 residues. Losses at the gene ends were 5 bases for V and 4 bases for J; bases not matched to a gene: 21. The CDR3 DNA sequence: TGCGCCAGCAGTCGCGACACCAGAACTACTAGCGGAGACCCAGATACGCAGTATTTT. Protein product: CASSRDTRTTSGDPDTQYF.

Only a few counts were recorded for this clonotype. The J gene is TRBJ1-5, the V gene TRBV9; a possible D gene is TRBD1 (5 bases). Trimming cost V 0 bases and J 7 bases, with 14 bases left between them. CDR1 and CDR2 (germline): SGDLS, YYNGEE. The CDR3 extends over 15 amino acids. The CDR3 protein is CASSVDIGDGQPQHF. CDR3 DNA sequence: TGTGCCAGCAGCGTAGATATAGGGGATGGCCAGCCCCAGCATTTT.

On this clonotype itself: Mismatch with germline at one junction end may stem from a read error. J is TRBJ1-5 and V is TRBV12-3 or TRBV12-4; D unclear. This CDR3 region has 14 residues. The CDR3 sequence is CTSSLIPAGQPQHF. CDR3 sequence (DNA): TGTACCAGCAGTTTAATCCCGGCGGGGCAGCCCCAGCATTTT.

This clonotype was found many times. This chain connects TRBV7-8 to TRBJ2-4; TRBD1 agrees at 7 bases. V gave up 8 bases and J gave up 1 base; unmatched junction bases: 5. CDR3 size: 14 residues. Germline V CDR1 and CDR2: SGHVS, FQNEAQ. The CDR3 region is CASETGSAKNIQYF. CDR3 DNA: TGTGCCAGCGAGACAGGGTCGGCCAAAAACATTCAGTACTTC.

In this sample, this clonotype turned up many times. The V call is TRBV6-1, the J call TRBJ2-6, with D unresolved. CDR1 and CDR2 (germline): MNHNS, SASEGT. Trimming stripped 4 bases from V and 0 bases from J, with 13 bases between. The CDR3 consists of 17 residues. CDR3 region: CASSGLTTTSGANVLTF. The CDR3 DNA follows: TGTGCCAGCAGTGGCCTGACCACGACCTCTGGGGCCAACGTCCTGACTTTC.

Points on this clonotype: A read error is possible here, since a much larger clone lies one base away. The chain is built from TRBV6-5 and TRBJ2-1, with D uncertain. This CDR3 is built from 11 residues. The V gene's germline CDR1 is MNHEY and CDR2 SVGAGI. V lost 8 bases to trimming and J lost 11 bases, with 13 bases between them. CDR3 residues: CASRRFDKQFF. The CDR3 DNA reads as TGTGCCAGCCGGCGATTCGATAAGCAGTTCTTC.

J is TRBJ1-1 and V is TRBV30; D is uncertain. The V end was cut by 2 bases, the J end by 7 bases, with 8 bases between. The CDR3 loop spans 11 amino acids. Germline CDR1 and CDR2: GTSNPN and SVGIG (reference sequence). The CDR3 DNA sequence: TGTGCCTGGAGTCGAAGAGATGAAGCTTTCTTT. Protein: CAWSRRDEAFF.